The 23 T cell receptor beta chains presented below share a single source sample, sequenced in a study of T-cell reconstitution after alpha-beta-depleted transplantation in children. Researchers prepared the TCRbeta library using unique molecular identifiers, the study reports. One entry per CDR3 protein results from TCRdb running MiXCR on the PCR reads. The sample yields about 540,000 distinct CDR3 sequences, 15% to 20% seen once. The material was PBMCs from the stem cell graft donor, obtained from the stem cell graft. The receptors were gathered from a human donor who donated a stem cell graft to a child with acute lymphoblastic leukemia.

This clonotype was counted between two and nine times. The J gene is TRBJ2-5, the V gene TRBV2; D call uncertain. The V and J ends lost 8 bases and 2 bases respectively, with 6 bases between them. The CDR3 runs 11 residues. Germline V gene sequence: CDR1 SNHLY, CDR2 FYNNEI. CDR3 in DNA: TGTGCCAGCGGCCAACAAGAGACCCAGTACTTC. It is translated as CASGQQETQYF.

This rearrangement joins TRBV20-1 to TRBJ2-1; 14 nucleotides line up with TRBD2. The J segment lost 4 bases and the V segment lost 0 bases, leaving 8 bases of the junction unmatched. Germline lookup yields CDR1 DFQATT and CDR2 SNEGSKA (reference sequence). The length of the CDR3 is 18 residues. In DNA form, the CDR3 reads TGCAGTGCTAGAGACTGGACTAGCGGGAGGTCCGGGTACAATGAGCAGTTCTTC. Translated, it gives CSARDWTSGRSGYNEQFF.

This clonotype was seen a handful of times. The chain has TRBV19 and TRBJ2-7, with D possibly matching TRBD1 (5 bases). This CDR3 region has 15 residues. CDR1 is LNHDA, CDR2 SQIVND, per germline (reference sequence). V lost 1 base, J lost 1 base, and 11 bases lay in between. The CDR3, as DNA: TGTGCCAGTAGTATAGGGGGCGGATTATCCTACGAGCAGTACTTC. Amino acids: CASSIGGGLSYEQYF.

This chain connects TRBV3-1 to TRBJ2-1, with D possibly being TRBD1 (5 bases). Trimming removed 11 bases from V and 1 base from J, with 15 bases in between. This CDR3 spans 14 amino acids. The germline gives CDR1 LGHDT, CDR2 YNNKEL (reference sequence). The CDR3 nucleotides read TGTGCCGCAGGTACCCAGGGATCCTACAATGAGCAGTTCTTC. Protein: CAAGTQGSYNEQFF.

V usage is TRBV5-1 and J usage is TRBJ2-5, with D hard to call. The CDR3 covers 15 residues. The V and J ends lost 0 bases and 0 bases respectively, with 9 bases between them. Germline-derived CDR1 and CDR2 are SGHRS and YFSETQ. Here the CDR3 reads CASSLELMYQETQYF. The CDR3 nucleotides read TGCGCCAGCAGCTTGGAACTGATGTACCAAGAGACCCAGTACTTC.

The chain carries TRBV5-6 and TRBJ2-3, with D unresolved. The CDR3 sequence is 14 residues long. The germline V gene encodes CDR1 SGHDT and CDR2 YYEEEE. Trimming shortened V by 1 base and J by 1 base, and 7 bases separated the two germline ends. CDR3 coding DNA: TGTGCCAGCAGCTTGACCTCCCGCACAGATACGCAGTATTTT. Amino acid sequence: CASSLTSRTDTQYF.

The genes are TRBV7-9 and TRBJ2-5, with D possibly matching TRBD2 (6 bases). Deletions cut 5 bases from V and 5 bases from J, with 18 bases between. This CDR3 comprises 15 residues. Per germline, CDR1 SEHNR and CDR2 FQNEAQ (reference sequence). The CDR3 bases are TGTGCCAGCAGCCCTATCTTCGGGGGATATGAGACCCAGTACTTC. Translating it yields CASSPIFGGYETQYF.

This clonotype was detected a few times. The genes are TRBV9 and TRBJ2-2, with D unresolved. The germline gives CDR1 SGDLS, CDR2 YYNGEE. This CDR3 has 17 residues. The V gene lost 4 bases and the J gene lost 0 bases, with 16 bases spanning the gap. CDR3 sequence reads: CASSSRPGGANTGELFF. CDR3 bases: TGTGCCAGCAGCTCACGTCCTGGCGGTGCGAACACCGGGGAGCTGTTTTTT.

This clonotype was observed many times. V and J are TRBV12-3 or TRBV12-4 and TRBJ1-5; D is unresolved. The ends were cut back, 6 bases at V and 7 bases at J, with 7 bases in the middle. The length of the CDR3 is 11 residues. CDR3 bases: TGTGCCAGCAGCGACGGCCAGCCCCAGCATTTT. Translating it yields CASSDGQPQHF.

There are many counts of this clonotype. The chain has TRBV20-1 and TRBJ2-3; D is possibly TRBD1 or TRBD2 (5 bases each). The CDR3 has 14 amino acids. Per the germline V gene, CDR1 is DFQATT and CDR2 is SNEGSKA (reference sequence). V gave up 6 bases and J gave up 8 bases, with 21 bases separating them. CDR3 sequence (DNA): TGCAGTGCGAGCTCCGGGACCATCCAGGGTACGCAGTATTTT. Translated: CSASSGTIQGTQYF.

The J gene is TRBJ2-2, the V gene TRBV4-1; D gene ambiguous. V was shortened by 6 bases and J by 0 bases, with 11 bases between the two germline ends. Germline values: CDR1 MGHRA, CDR2 YSYEKL. This CDR3 spans 15 amino acids. CDR3 amino acids: CASRKTQTNTGELFF. Written as DNA, the CDR3 is TGCGCCAGCAGAAAGACACAAACGAACACCGGGGAGCTGTTTTTT.

In its sample, this clonotype was seen many times. The rearrangement uses TRBV5-1 and TRBJ1-1; no clear D gene. Germline values: CDR1 SGHRS, CDR2 YFSETQ. The CDR3 has 13 amino acids. V was shortened by 2 bases and J by 1 base, with 6 bases between the two germline ends. The CDR3 DNA follows: TGCGCCAGCAGCTTCCAGGAGAACACTGAAGCTTTCTTT. The encoded protein is CASSFQENTEAFF. The full variable domain, with the rest looked up from reference TRBV5-1 and TRBJ1-1, is KAGVTQTPRYLIKTRGQQVTLSCSPISGHRSVSWYQQTPGQGLQFLFEYFSETQRNKGNFPGRFSGRQFSNSRSEMNVSTLELGDSALYLCASSFQENTEAFFGQGTRLTVV.

The J gene is TRBJ2-5, the V gene TRBV27; D may correspond to TRBD1 or TRBD2 (5 bases each). Between the trimmed V and J ends, which lost 0 bases and 4 bases, there was a span of 9 bases. The V gene's germline CDR1 is MNHEY and CDR2 SMNVEV (reference sequence). This CDR3 is 14 amino acids long. The CDR3 nucleotides are TGTGCCAGCAGTTTATCGGGGGTGTCAGAGACCCAGTACTTC. Translating gives CASSLSGVSETQYF.

The gene calls are TRBV7-9 and TRBJ1-2; D is ambiguous. The germline V gene encodes CDR1 SEHNR and CDR2 FQNEAQ (reference sequence). Trimming pared 5 bases from V and 4 bases from J, leaving 17 bases between. The CDR3 loop spans 15 amino acids. DNA for the CDR3: TGTGCCAGCAGCCGGTTGCGGGAGGATGGCTATGGCTACACCTTC. Protein: CASSRLREDGYGYTF.

This clonotype was observed a few times. The V and J genes are TRBV5-5 and TRBJ2-3; tentative D call: TRBD1 (6 bases). V lost 4 bases and J lost 0, with 12 bases in between. There are 15 residues in the CDR3. Germline assignment: CDR1 SGHKS and CDR2 YYEKEE (reference sequence). CDR3 nucleotide sequence: TGTGCCAGCAGCCGGACAGCGACTAGCACAGATACGCAGTATTTT. As protein: CASSRTATSTDTQYF.

In this sample, this clonotype turned up many times. The chain combines TRBV5-5 with TRBJ2-1; 10 positions agree with TRBD2. Losses at the gene ends were 2 bases for V and 6 bases for J; bases not matched to a gene: 11. Germline assignment: CDR1 SGHKS and CDR2 YYEKEE (reference sequence). The CDR3 runs 17 residues. CDR3 nucleotide sequence: TGTGCCAGCAGCTTAAGTTTCTCTAGCGGGGGCCTCAATGAGCAGTTCTTC. Translating it yields CASSLSFSSGGLNEQFF.

Only a few counts were recorded for this clonotype. The chain couples TRBV5-5 to TRBJ1-1; D remains unclear. The length of the CDR3 is 12 residues. CDR1 SGHKS and CDR2 YYEKEE come from the germline V gene (reference sequence). Trimming left V 3 bases short and J 10 bases short, with 13 bases between. The DNA of the CDR3 is TGTGCCAGCAGCTGGGAAGGTGAGGGAGCTTTCTTT. Translating gives CASSWEGEGAFF.

This clonotype occurred a few times. The chain has TRBV24-1 and TRBJ2-1; TRBD2 agrees at 15 bases. The CDR3 length is 18 residues. Per germline, CDR1 KGHDR and CDR2 SFDVKD. The J segment lost 3 bases and the V segment lost 4 bases, leaving 6 bases of the junction unmatched. CDR3 sequence reads: CATSERTSGRANYNEQFF. The CDR3 DNA reads TGTGCCACCAGTGAAAGGACTAGCGGGAGGGCCAACTACAATGAGCAGTTCTTC.

J is TRBJ2-3 and V is TRBV18; 7 positions match TRBD1. V lost 3 bases and J lost 4; bases outside the gene matches: 10. This CDR3 region has 16 residues. Germline CDR1 reads KGHSH; CDR2 reads LQKENI. Here the CDR3 reads CASSPRQGLDADTQYF. CDR3 in DNA: TGTGCCAGCTCACCTCGACAGGGATTGGATGCAGATACGCAGTATTTT.

This clonotype was detected only a few times. The V gene is TRBV5-1, the J gene TRBJ1-2, with unresolved D. The CDR3 extends over 14 amino acids. CDR1 and CDR2 (germline): SGHRS, YFSETQ. The V end was cut by 0 bases, the J end by 4 bases, with 10 bases between. The CDR3 DNA is TGCGCCAGCAGCTTGGAGTGGGTTGGCTATGGCTACACCTTC. This encodes CASSLEWVGYGYTF. The whole variable domain, filled in from reference TRBV5-1 and TRBJ1-2, reads KAGVTQTPRYLIKTRGQQVTLSCSPISGHRSVSWYQQTPGQGLQFLFEYFSETQRNKGNFPGRFSGRQFSNSRSEMNVSTLELGDSALYLCASSLEWVGYGYTFGSGTRLTVV.

This clonotype turned up a few times. V gene TRBV14 combines with J gene TRBJ2-6; D is unresolved. Trimming took off 8 bases at V and 0 bases at J, with 11 bases between the two ends. Germline V lookup: CDR1 SGHDN, CDR2 FVKESK. The CDR3 totals 15 residues. The CDR3 DNA sequence: TGTGCCAGCCATCCCTCCTCCTCTGGGGCCAACGTCCTGACTTTC. Protein product: CASHPSSSGANVLTF.

This clonotype was detected many times. This rearrangement joins TRBV18 to TRBJ1-3; 7 positions agree with TRBD1. Germline V gene data show CDR1 as KGHSH and CDR2 as LQKENI. The CDR3 consists of 14 residues. V shed 3 bases and J 4 bases; nucleotides not matched to a gene: 3. CDR3 region: CASSPRDSGNTIYF. In DNA form, the CDR3 reads TGTGCCAGCTCACCCCGGGACAGCGGAAACACCATATATTTT.

This clonotype was observed many times. V is TRBV20-1 and J is TRBJ2-1, with 15 bases matching TRBD2. Germline V gives CDR1 DFQATT, CDR2 SNEGSKA (reference sequence). The CDR3 loop spans 17 amino acids. V gave up 6 bases and J gave up 0 bases; unmatched junction bases: 6. This chain's CDR3 is CSAIGTSGRLSYNEQFF. The CDR3 DNA reads TGCAGTGCAATCGGGACTAGCGGGAGGCTCTCCTACAATGAGCAGTTCTTC.